This TCR beta chain was sequenced during a study of blood T cell repertoires in COVID-19. Study details: Acute-phase and convalescent COVID-19 samples originated in the United States, Italy and Spain.

Original analysis: Estimates of nucleated cell counts were drawn from the amplification of reference gene primers. Sequenced by immunoSEQ multiplex PCR; TCRdb stores in-frame clones only, minus some. D and trimming were read from the DNA, whereas the V and J calls and clone size are those reported in that table. The profile shows around 220,000 clones, more than 85% of them singletons. In germline, CDR1 is SGHDT, CDR2 YYEEEE. Trimming left V 0 bases short and J 6 bases short, with 6 bases between. The CDR3 spans 12 residues. The receptor comes from a woman between 50 and 59 years old with COVID-19, enrolled during active disease. The chain is built from TRBV5-6 and TRBJ1-1, with D perhaps matching TRBD1 (6 bases). Sequencing was done on a sample of peripheral blood. The CDR3: CASSLEGAEAFF. The CDR3 coding sequence is TGTGCCAGCAGCTTGGAGGGGGCTGAAGCTTTCTTT.